This T cell receptor beta chain came from a study of shared T cell receptors in the human thymus. This table comes from immunoSEQ multiplex PCR, and its TCRdb copy is limited to in-frame clones, with some not included. The sample lists about 730,000 clones, roughly 88% occurring once. With 8 bases clipped from V and 2 bases from J, the junction kept 15 bases outside the gene matches. The CDR3 runs 18 residues. CDR1 is MDHEN, CDR2 SYDVKM, per germline. The same data also contributed to another study, on human thymus T cells. That paper adds: Thymus specimens were resections from corrective heart surgery. Related studies found that unrelated individuals share highly overlapping thymic repertoires.

V gene TRBV28 combines with J gene TRBJ1-5; 10 bases fit TRBD1. The sample was thymocytes. The receptor's source is a girl less than two years old with a congenital heart defect. Here the CDR3 DNA reads TGTGCCAGCTGCACCGGGACAGGGGATAATTTCGGCAATCAGCCCCAGCATTTT. Amino acid sequence: CASCTGTGDNFGNQPQHF.